A selection of T cell receptor beta chains follows, all from one sample in a study of human T cells and chemical hapten exposure. In TCRdb, the RACE reads were re-called with MiXCR into one record per CDR3 protein. The sample records about 380,000 distinct CDR3 sequences, about 6% being singletons. Sequencing used whole blood, obtained in connection with sensitization to the hapten diphenylcyclopropenone (DPC). These receptors all stem from a woman between 18 and 29 years old with alopecia areata. Some clones in this sample may be carry-over from other donors' samples. Both conserved end residues are trimmed from each CDR3. Fields, in order: V gene, CDR3 protein.

>TRBV6-2/TRBV6-3
ASSFSHEAGELF
>TRBV5-4
ASSELNPTDTQY
>TRBV16
ASSQFDREAGELF
>TRBV6-5
ASSYRLAKNYNEQF
>TRBV20-1
SAKDRTTDTQY
>TRBV7-9
ASSLALGNLGPQH
>TRBV5-5
ASSRRHPRETGSGNTIY
>TRBV20-1
SARRIAGDSYEQY
>TRBV10-3
AISGNRGNTEAF
>TRBV7-2
ASSQPGLAGGNEQF
>TRBV6-6
ASSAREYKLF
>TRBV28
ASSLRDRGNEKLF
>TRBV6-2/TRBV6-3
ASSFPLREQY
>TRBV6-2/TRBV6-3
ASSETREQY
>TRBV15
ATSRSQGNFNNEQF
>TRBV28
ASSVGGPYNEQF
>TRBV9
ASSVRSTGELF
>TRBV5-1
ASSLVAAGQGSYEQY
>TRBV7-8
ASSSTGEDTQY
>TRBV5-1
ASSFGQEGTEAF
>TRBV20-1
SARPQLIPEAF
>TRBV12-3/TRBV12-4
ASSLKSDGGSGNTIY
>TRBV28
ASSPPVSGYEQY
>TRBV19
ASSRNWRDADTQY
>TRBV20-1
SAKEGWGTGKGYT
>TRBV9
ASSIGDSATYEQY
>TRBV5-5
ASSLGALLTFDQPQH
>TRBV7-9
ASSLGGAVADTQY
>TRBV7-3
ASSPGLAGNTGELF
>TRBV7-9
ASSSRTPDTQY